Listed below are T cell receptor beta chains from one sample, sequenced in a study of OX40 agonist ivuxolimab in advanced cancers. Repertoires were generated with immunoSEQ multiplex PCR, while TCRdb's copy carries only in-frame clones and drops some. The sample comprises 75,000 to 80,000 clones, roughly 80% of which are singletons, and around 1.8% rests with the top ten. The source material was CD4+ or CD8+ T cells sorted from blood, sampled in a trial of the OX40 agonist ivuxolimab. These receptors all stem from an adult with an advanced solid tumor such as melanoma, head and neck, liver or kidney cancer. Each CDR3 is given with its conserved first and last residue. Each record gives: J gene, V gene, clone size, CDR3 protein. Clone size, where shown, is once, few, many, or a class for clones that have expanded.

J: TRBJ2-1
V: TRBV7-3
size: -
CDR3: CASSLTPAGVGYNEQFF

J: TRBJ2-7
V: TRBV10-3
size: once
CDR3: CAISEGGVYEQYF

J: TRBJ2-1
V: TRBV11-3
size: -
CDR3: CASSPGGRTTEQFF

J: TRBJ2-7
V: TRBV28
size: once
CDR3: CASSSIRTGATSSYEQYF

J: TRBJ1-6
V: TRBV19
size: -
CDR3: CASSTPDQGHSPLHF

J: TRBJ1-1
V: TRBV19
size: once
CDR3: CASSNLGGGSNTEAFF

J: TRBJ1-1
V: TRBV7-3
size: -
CDR3: CASSLQGGGTEAFF

J: TRBJ1-2
V: TRBV7-2
size: -
CDR3: CASSLRDRYGYTF

J: TRBJ2-5
V: TRBV19
size: once
CDR3: CASSRSSGSPETQYF

J: TRBJ1-2
V: TRBV5-1
size: -
CDR3: CASSLAGRADGYTF

J: TRBJ1-4
V: TRBV30
size: -
CDR3: CAWNRGLSREKLFF

J: TRBJ2-2
V: TRBV7-8
size: few
CDR3: CASSLTEKNTGELFF

J: TRBJ1-6
V: TRBV5-6
size: few
CDR3: CASSFGTGTLNSPLHF

J: TRBJ2-5
V: TRBV7-6
size: -
CDR3: CASSLGTGGETQYF

J: TRBJ1-4
V: TRBV6-1
size: once
CDR3: CASSFSQGGDEKLFF

J: TRBJ2-5
V: TRBV28
size: once
CDR3: CASSDSGEETQYF

J: TRBJ1-1
V: TRBV18
size: once
CDR3: CASSPKGRLALNTEAFF

J: TRBJ2-3
V: TRBV29-1
size: few
CDR3: CSVLRRTATDTQYF

J: TRBJ2-7
V: TRBV7-2
size: -
CDR3: CASSLERGLYEQYF

J: TRBJ2-2
V: TRBV5-1
size: -
CDR3: CASRQDPSTGELFF

J: TRBJ1-2
V: TRBV6-6
size: -
CDR3: CASSWDSSNYGYTF

J: TRBJ1-6
V: TRBV5-1
size: -
CDR3: CASSLGTGSGNSPLHF

J: TRBJ1-5
V: TRBV19
size: -
CDR3: CASSELRRNNQPQHF

J: TRBJ1-3
V: TRBV9
size: -
CDR3: CASSVDQGSGNTIYF

J: TRBJ2-3
V: TRBV28
size: -
CDR3: CASSLGGLPPDTQYF

J: TRBJ2-7
V: TRBV7-2
size: -
CDR3: CASSLGLGLNEQYF

J: TRBJ1-5
V: TRBV5-1
size: -
CDR3: CASSNGQGPNQPQHF

J: TRBJ2-5
V: TRBV10-3
size: few
CDR3: CATRDMETQYF

J: TRBJ1-3
V: TRBV30
size: -
CDR3: CAWSISSYSFSGNTIYF

J: TRBJ2-7
V: TRBV4-1
size: -
CDR3: CASSLPGQGPYEQYF

J: TRBJ1-1
V: TRBV5-4
size: -
CDR3: CASSPARDRGRTEAFF

J: TRBJ2-1
V: TRBV10-3
size: -
CDR3: CAISENGDNEQFF

J: TRBJ2-7
V: TRBV18
size: -
CDR3: CASSRVGQGHEQYF

J: TRBJ2-4
V: TRBV27
size: few
CDR3: CASSTTGFMGNIQYF

J: TRBJ2-7
V: TRBV5-1
size: -
CDR3: CASSLENFSYEQYF

J: TRBJ2-3
V: TRBV2
size: few
CDR3: CASTEAGGEDTQYF

J: TRBJ2-1
V: TRBV2
size: -
CDR3: CASSDWDRGTNEQFF

J: TRBJ2-2
V: TRBV6-6
size: -
CDR3: CASRRQTGDTGELFF

J: TRBJ2-6
V: TRBV28
size: -
CDR3: CASRNPAGSSSGANVLTF

J: TRBJ1-1
V: TRBV10-2
size: few
CDR3: CASLSVAEAFF

J: TRBJ2-5
V: TRBV2
size: once
CDR3: CASSDWTGGLRETQYF

J: TRBJ2-7
V: TRBV23-1
size: -
CDR3: CASSQQQAGSYEQYF

J: TRBJ2-7
V: TRBV30
size: -
CDR3: CAWHTGTGDYEQYF

J: TRBJ1-1
V: TRBV6-4
size: -
CDR3: CASSSGGYTEAFF

J: TRBJ1-4
V: TRBV9
size: -
CDR3: CASSEGRVGEKLFF

J: TRBJ2-2
V: TRBV5-4
size: -
CDR3: CASSLGGTGSTGELFF

J: TRBJ2-3
V: TRBV7-2
size: -
CDR3: CASSLQSNTQYF

J: TRBJ2-1
V: TRBV5-1
size: -
CDR3: CASSSLAGSSYNEQFF